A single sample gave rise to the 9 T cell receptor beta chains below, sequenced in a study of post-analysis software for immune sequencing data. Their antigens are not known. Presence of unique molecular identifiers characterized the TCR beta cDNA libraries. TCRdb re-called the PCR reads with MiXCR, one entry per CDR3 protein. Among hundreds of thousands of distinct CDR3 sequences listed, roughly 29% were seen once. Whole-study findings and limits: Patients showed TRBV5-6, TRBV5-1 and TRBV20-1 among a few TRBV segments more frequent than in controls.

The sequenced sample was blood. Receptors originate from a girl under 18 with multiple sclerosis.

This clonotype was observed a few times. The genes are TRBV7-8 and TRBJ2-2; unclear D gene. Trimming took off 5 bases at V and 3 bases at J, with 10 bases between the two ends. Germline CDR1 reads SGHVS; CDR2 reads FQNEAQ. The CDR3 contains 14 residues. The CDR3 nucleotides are TGTGCCAGCAGCCCGCGTCCTCACACCGGGGAGCTGTTTTTT. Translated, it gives CASSPRPHTGELFF. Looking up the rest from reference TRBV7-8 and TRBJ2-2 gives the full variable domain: GAGVSQSPRYKVAKRGQDVALRCDPISGHVSLFWYQQALGQGPEFLTYFQNEAQLDKSGLPSDRFFAERPEGSVSTLKIQRTQQEDSAVYLCASSPRPHTGELFFGEGSRLTVL.

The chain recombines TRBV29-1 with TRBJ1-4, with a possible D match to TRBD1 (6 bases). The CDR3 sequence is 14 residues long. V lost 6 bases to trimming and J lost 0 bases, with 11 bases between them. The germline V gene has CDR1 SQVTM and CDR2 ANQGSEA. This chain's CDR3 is CSVPGDATNEKLFF. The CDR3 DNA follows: TGCAGCGTCCCAGGGGATGCAACTAATGAAAAACTGTTTTTT.

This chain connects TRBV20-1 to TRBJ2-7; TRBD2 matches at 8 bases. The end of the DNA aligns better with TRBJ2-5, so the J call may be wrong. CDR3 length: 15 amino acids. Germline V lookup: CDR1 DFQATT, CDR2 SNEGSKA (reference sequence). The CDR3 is CSAPGTSGGRETQYF. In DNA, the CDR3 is TGCAGTGCTCCCGGCACTAGCGGTGGGAGGGAGACCCAGTACTTC.

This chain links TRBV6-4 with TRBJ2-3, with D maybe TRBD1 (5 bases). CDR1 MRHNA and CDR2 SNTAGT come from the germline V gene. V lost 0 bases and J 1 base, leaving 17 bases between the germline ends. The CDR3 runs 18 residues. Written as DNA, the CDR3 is TGTGCCAGCAGTGACTCCGGGCAGGGTCTTTGGGGCACAGATACGCAGTATTTT. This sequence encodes CASSDSGQGLWGTDTQYF.

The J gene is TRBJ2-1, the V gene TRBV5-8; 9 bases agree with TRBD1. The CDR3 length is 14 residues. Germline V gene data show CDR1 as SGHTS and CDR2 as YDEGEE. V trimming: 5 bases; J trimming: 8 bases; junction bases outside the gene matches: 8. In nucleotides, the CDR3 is TGTGCCAGCAGTTCCGGGACAGGGCCGGATGAGCAGTTCTTC. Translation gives CASSSGTGPDEQFF.

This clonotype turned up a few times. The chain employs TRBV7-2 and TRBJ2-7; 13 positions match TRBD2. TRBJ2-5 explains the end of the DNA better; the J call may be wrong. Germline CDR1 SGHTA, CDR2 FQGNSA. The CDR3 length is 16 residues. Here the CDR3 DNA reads TGTGCCAGCAGCCCCACTAGCGGGGGGGACTTCGGGACCCAGTACTTC. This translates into CASSPTSGGDFGTQYF.

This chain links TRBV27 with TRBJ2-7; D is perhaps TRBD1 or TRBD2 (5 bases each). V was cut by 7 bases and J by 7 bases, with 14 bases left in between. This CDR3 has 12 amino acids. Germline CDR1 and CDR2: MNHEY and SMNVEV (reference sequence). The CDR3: CASTTGREEQYF. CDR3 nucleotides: TGTGCCAGCACGACGGGACGCGAGGAGCAGTACTTC.

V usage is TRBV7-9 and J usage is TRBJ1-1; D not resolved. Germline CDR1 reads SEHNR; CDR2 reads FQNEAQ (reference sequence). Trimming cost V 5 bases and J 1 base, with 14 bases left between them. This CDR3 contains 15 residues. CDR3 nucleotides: TGTGCCAGCAGCCCGCCATTGGATCGGAACACTGAAGCTTTCTTT. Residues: CASSPPLDRNTEAFF. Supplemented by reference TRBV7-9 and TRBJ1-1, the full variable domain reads DTGVSQNPRHKITKRGQNVTFRCDPISEHNRLYWYRQTLGQGPEFLTYFQNEAQLEKSRLLSDRFSAERPKGSFSTLEIQRTEQGDSAMYLCASSPPLDRNTEAFFGQGTRLTVV.

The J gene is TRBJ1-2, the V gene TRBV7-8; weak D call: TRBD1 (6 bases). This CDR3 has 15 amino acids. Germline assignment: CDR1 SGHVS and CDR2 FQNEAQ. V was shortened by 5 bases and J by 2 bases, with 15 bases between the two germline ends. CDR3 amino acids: CASSPSIGQNYGYTF. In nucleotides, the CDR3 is TGTGCCAGCAGCCCATCGATCGGACAGAACTATGGCTACACCTTC.